Listed below are T cell receptor beta chains from one sample, sequenced in a study of beta chain features in type 1 diabetes. The data were produced by immunoSEQ multiplex PCR, yet TCRdb's version contains in-frame clones alone and is incomplete. This table holds 350,000 to 400,000 clones, roughly 15% found once. Source material: naive CD4+ T cells from blood. These receptors all come from a woman aged 18-30 years in good health. The CDR3 runs from the conserved cysteine through the conserved F or W. A D gene is named only where the DNA matches it firmly. Expanded clones are given a class, and other clones once, few, many or no size at all.

J gene | D gene | clone size | V gene | CDR3 protein | CDR3 DNA
TRBJ1-4 | - | few | TRBV30 | CAGTRSNEKLFF | TGTGCCGGTACCAGGTCTAATGAAAAACTGTTTTTT
TRBJ2-3 | TRBD1 | - | TRBV29-1 | CSVDRGRYATDTQYF | TGCAGCGTTGACAGGGGGCGGTATGCGACAGATACGCAGTATTTT
TRBJ2-3 | TRBD2 | - | TRBV7-2 | CASTVAGGRGSGTQYF | TGTGCCAGCACCGTAGCGGGAGGAAGAGGGTCCGGTACGCAGTATTTT
TRBJ2-7 | TRBD1 | - | TRBV28 | CASSTTSTGTGDEQYF | TGTGCCAGCAGTACAACCTCTACCGGGACAGGGGACGAGCAGTACTTC
TRBJ2-7 | TRBD2 | - | TRBV7-2 | CASSYGLAATYEQYF | TGTGCCAGCAGCTACGGACTAGCGGCAACCTACGAGCAGTACTTC
TRBJ2-3 | - | - | TRBV15 | CATSRGDTDTQYF | TGTGCCACCAGCAGAGGCGACACAGATACGCAGTATTTT
TRBJ2-1 | - | - | TRBV28 | CASSGGLSHNEQFF | TGTGCCAGCAGCGGCGGACTCTCCCACAATGAGCAGTTCTTC
TRBJ2-1 | - | - | TRBV6-1 | CASSDVRPDNEQFF | TGTGCCAGCAGTGACGTGCGGCCTGACAATGAGCAGTTCTTC
TRBJ2-7 | TRBD2 | few | TRBV30 | CAWTPLAGEYYEQYF | TGTGCCTGGACACCTCTGGCGGGAGAGTACTACGAGCAGTACTTC
TRBJ2-1 | TRBD2 | - | TRBV27 | CASSLSGGAYNEQFF | TGTGCCAGCAGTTTAAGCGGGGGGGCCTACAATGAGCAGTTCTTC
TRBJ2-4 | - | few | TRBV30 | CAWTLAKNIQYF | TGTGCCTGGACTCTAGCCAAAAACATTCAGTACTTC
TRBJ2-5 | - | - | TRBV7-3 | CASSLQETQYF | TGTGCCAGCAGCTTACAGGAGACCCAGTACTTC
TRBJ2-2 | TRBD1 | - | TRBV2 | CASSKQGANTGELFF | TGTGCCAGCAGTAAACAGGGGGCGAACACCGGGGAGCTGTTTTTT
TRBJ2-2 | TRBD2 | few | TRBV9 | CASSPKGRLAGGSGELFF | TGTGCCAGCAGCCCAAAGGGCCGGCTAGCGGGAGGGTCGGGGGAGCTGTTTTTT
TRBJ2-6 | - | - | TRBV6-6 | CASSFTRDSGANVLTF | TGTGCCAGCAGTTTTACCCGGGACTCTGGGGCCAACGTCCTGACTTTC
TRBJ2-7 | - | - | TRBV4-2 | CASSHRAPGHSSYEQYF | TGTGCCAGCAGCCATCGCGCCCCGGGACACTCATCCTACGAGCAGTACTTC
TRBJ2-7 | TRBD2 | - | TRBV18 | CASSPVGPGGSYEQYF | TGTGCCAGCTCACCCGTTGGGCCGGGAGGGTCCTACGAGCAGTACTTC
TRBJ2-1 | TRBD2 | - | TRBV4-3 | CASSQEPSGRGNEQFF | TGCGCCAGCAGCCAAGAGCCTAGCGGGAGGGGGAATGAGCAGTTCTTC
TRBJ2-1 | - | - | TRBV28 | CASSPGHQYYNEQFF | TGTGCCAGCAGCCCAGGACACCAATACTACAATGAGCAGTTCTTC
TRBJ2-1 | TRBD1 | - | TRBV5-4 | CASSTDRVVNNEQFF | TGTGCCAGCAGCACCGACAGGGTGGTCAACAATGAGCAGTTCTTC
TRBJ2-5 | - | - | TRBV2 | CASRYTENQETQYF | TGTGCCAGCAGGTATACAGAGAACCAAGAGACCCAGTACTTC
TRBJ2-2 | - | - | TRBV7-2 | CASSLVGLANTGELFF | TGTGCCAGCAGCTTAGTGGGTCTAGCCAACACCGGGGAGCTGTTTTTT
TRBJ2-5 | - | - | TRBV18 | CASSPRTSVRETQYF | TGTGCCAGCTCACCACGAACTAGTGTGAGGGAGACCCAGTACTTC
TRBJ2-1 | - | - | TRBV30 | CAWRRLANNEQFF | TGTGCCTGGAGGCGGCTCGCAAACAATGAGCAGTTCTTC
TRBJ2-1 | - | - | TRBV28 | CASSPGLGEQFF | TGTGCCAGCAGTCCAGGGTTAGGAGAGCAGTTCTTC
TRBJ2-2 | - | - | TRBV5-1 | CASSPLLPGTGELFF | TGCGCCAGCAGCCCCCTTCTCCCGGGCACCGGGGAGCTGTTTTTT
TRBJ1-1 | TRBD1 | - | TRBV30 | CAWSEDRKTEAFF | TGTGCCTGGAGTGAGGACAGGAAGACTGAAGCTTTCTTT
TRBJ2-1 | - | few | TRBV29-1 | CSVQFERTSYNEQFF | TGCAGCGTTCAATTCGAGCGTACATCCTACAATGAGCAGTTCTTC
TRBJ2-7 | - | - | TRBV6-5 | CASSLDGWSPGEQYF | TGTGCCAGCAGTTTAGATGGATGGTCCCCGGGGGAGCAGTACTTC
TRBJ2-1 | - | - | TRBV2 | CASSGEGEQFF | TGTGCCAGCAGTGGTGAGGGTGAGCAGTTCTTC
TRBJ2-7 | TRBD2 | few | TRBV6-5 | CASSFPTSGSPNEQYF | TGTGCCAGCAGTTTCCCGACTAGCGGGAGCCCCAACGAGCAGTACTTC
TRBJ2-3 | TRBD2 | once | TRBV28 | CASSLAGGGDTQYF | TGTGCCAGCAGTTTAGCGGGAGGGGGAGATACGCAGTATTTT
TRBJ2-3 | TRBD2 | - | TRBV29-1 | CSASGTSGRPDTQYF | TGCAGCGCCTCCGGGACTAGCGGGAGACCAGATACGCAGTATTTT
TRBJ2-1 | TRBD2 | - | TRBV30 | CAWSVGLAGLGEQFF | TGTGCCTGGAGTGTAGGACTAGCGGGGCTTGGGGAGCAGTTCTTC